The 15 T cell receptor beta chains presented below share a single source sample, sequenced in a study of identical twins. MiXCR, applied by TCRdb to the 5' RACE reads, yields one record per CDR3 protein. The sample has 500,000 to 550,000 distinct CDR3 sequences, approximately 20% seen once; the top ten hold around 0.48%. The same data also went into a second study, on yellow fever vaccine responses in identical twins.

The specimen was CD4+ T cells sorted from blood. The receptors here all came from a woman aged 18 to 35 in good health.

The CDR3 protein is CASSLPPSYEQYF. Written as DNA, the CDR3 is TGCGCCAGCAGCTTGCCCCCCTCCTACGAGCAGTACTTC. This rearrangement joins TRBV5-1 to TRBJ2-7; D call uncertain. In germline, CDR1 is SGHRS, CDR2 YFSETQ. Trimming removed 1 base from V and 0 bases from J, with 5 bases in between. The CDR3 extends over 13 amino acids.

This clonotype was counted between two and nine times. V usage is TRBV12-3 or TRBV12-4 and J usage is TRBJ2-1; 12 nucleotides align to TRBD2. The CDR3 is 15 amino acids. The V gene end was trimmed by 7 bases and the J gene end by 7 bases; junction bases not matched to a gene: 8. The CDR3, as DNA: TGTGCCAGCACCCTAGCGGGGGGGGTCGAAAATGAGCAGTTCTTC. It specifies CASTLAGGVENEQFF.

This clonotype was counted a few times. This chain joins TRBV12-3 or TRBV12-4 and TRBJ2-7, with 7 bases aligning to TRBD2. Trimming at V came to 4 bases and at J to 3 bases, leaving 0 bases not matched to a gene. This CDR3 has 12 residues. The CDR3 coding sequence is TGTGCCAGCAGTTGGACTAGCTACGAGCAGTACTTC. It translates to CASSWTSYEQYF.

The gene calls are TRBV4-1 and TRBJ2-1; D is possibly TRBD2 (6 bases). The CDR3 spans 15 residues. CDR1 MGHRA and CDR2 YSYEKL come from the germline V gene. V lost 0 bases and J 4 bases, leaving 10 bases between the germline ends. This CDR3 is CASSQDQAGYNEQFF. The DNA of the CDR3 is TGCGCCAGCAGCCAAGATCAAGCGGGTTACAATGAGCAGTTCTTC.

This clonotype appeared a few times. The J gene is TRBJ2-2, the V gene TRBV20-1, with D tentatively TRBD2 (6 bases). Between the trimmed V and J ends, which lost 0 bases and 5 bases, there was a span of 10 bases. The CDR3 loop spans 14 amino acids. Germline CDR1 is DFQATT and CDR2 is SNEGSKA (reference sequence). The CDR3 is CSAREQGGTGELFF. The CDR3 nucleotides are TGCAGTGCTAGAGAGCAGGGAGGAACCGGGGAGCTGTTTTTT.

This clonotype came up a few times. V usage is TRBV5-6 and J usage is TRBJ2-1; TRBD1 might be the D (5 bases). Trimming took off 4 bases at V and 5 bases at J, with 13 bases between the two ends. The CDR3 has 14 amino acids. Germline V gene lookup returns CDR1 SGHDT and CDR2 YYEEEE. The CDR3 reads CASSPPTVNNEQFF. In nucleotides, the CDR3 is TGTGCCAGCAGCCCACCGACAGTTAACAATGAGCAGTTCTTC.

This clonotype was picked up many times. CDR3 coding DNA: TGCGCCAGCAGTGGGGCCAATGAGCAGTTCTTC. Translated: CASSGANEQFF. The V and J genes are TRBV10-2 and TRBJ2-1; D is ambiguous. Trimming took 4 bases from V and 6 from J, leaving 4 bases between them. Germline lookup yields CDR1 WSHSY and CDR2 SAAADI. The CDR3 covers 11 residues.

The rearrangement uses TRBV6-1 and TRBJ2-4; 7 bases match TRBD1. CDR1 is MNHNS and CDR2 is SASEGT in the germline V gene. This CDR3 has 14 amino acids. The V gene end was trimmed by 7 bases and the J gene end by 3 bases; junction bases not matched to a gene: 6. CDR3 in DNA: TGTGCCAGCAAACCGGACAGGCACAAAAACATTCAGTACTTC. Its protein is CASKPDRHKNIQYF.

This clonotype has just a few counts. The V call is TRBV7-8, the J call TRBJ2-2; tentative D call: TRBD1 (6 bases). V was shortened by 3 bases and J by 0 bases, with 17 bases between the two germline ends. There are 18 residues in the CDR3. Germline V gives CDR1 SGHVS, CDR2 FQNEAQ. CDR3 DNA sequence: TGTGCCAGCAGCTTTTATCCGATCGGACAGACGAACACCGGGGAGCTGTTTTTT. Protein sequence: CASSFYPIGQTNTGELFF.

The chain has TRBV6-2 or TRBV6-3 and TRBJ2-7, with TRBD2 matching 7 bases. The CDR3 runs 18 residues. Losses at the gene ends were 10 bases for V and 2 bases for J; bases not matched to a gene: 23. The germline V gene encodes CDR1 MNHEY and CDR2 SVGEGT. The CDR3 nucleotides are TGTGCCACCTCCGGTGGGCGGGAGAGGTTTCTTTGGACCTACGAGCAGTACTTC. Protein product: CATSGGRERFLWTYEQYF.

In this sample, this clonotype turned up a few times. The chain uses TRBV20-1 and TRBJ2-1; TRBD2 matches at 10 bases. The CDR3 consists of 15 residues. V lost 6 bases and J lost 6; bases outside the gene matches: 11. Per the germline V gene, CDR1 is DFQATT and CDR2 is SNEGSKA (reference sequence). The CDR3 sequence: CSALLSGGWGNEQFF. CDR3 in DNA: TGCAGTGCCCTCCTTAGCGGGGGGTGGGGCAATGAGCAGTTCTTC.

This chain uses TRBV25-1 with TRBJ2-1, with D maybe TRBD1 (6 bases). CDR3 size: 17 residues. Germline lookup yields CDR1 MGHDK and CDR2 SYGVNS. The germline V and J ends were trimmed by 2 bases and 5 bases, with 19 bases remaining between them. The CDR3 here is CASSEPSGERLHNEQFF. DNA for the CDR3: TGTGCCAGCAGTGAACCCTCAGGGGAGCGCCTCCACAATGAGCAGTTCTTC.

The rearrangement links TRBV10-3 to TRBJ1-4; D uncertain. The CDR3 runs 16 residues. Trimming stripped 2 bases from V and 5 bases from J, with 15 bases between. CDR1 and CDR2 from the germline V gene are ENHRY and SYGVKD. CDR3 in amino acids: CAISETRTGQNEKLFF. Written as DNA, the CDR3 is TGTGCCATCAGTGAGACGCGGACCGGCCAAAATGAAAAACTGTTTTTT.

Here the CDR3 reads CSARDGRTLDGYTF. DNA for the CDR3: TGCAGTGCTAGAGACGGCCGGACACTTGATGGCTACACCTTC. J is TRBJ1-2 and V is TRBV20-1; possibly TRBD1 for D (5 bases). This CDR3 has 14 amino acids. Germline lookup yields CDR1 DFQATT and CDR2 SNEGSKA (reference sequence). Trimming left V 0 bases short and J 6 bases short, with 14 bases between.

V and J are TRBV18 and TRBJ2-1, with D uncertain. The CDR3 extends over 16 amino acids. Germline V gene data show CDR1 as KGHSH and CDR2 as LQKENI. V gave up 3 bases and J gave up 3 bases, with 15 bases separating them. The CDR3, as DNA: TGTGCCAGCTCACCCACCCAAGGGCCATTCTACAATGAGCAGTTCTTC. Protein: CASSPTQGPFYNEQFF.